The rows below give T cell receptor beta chains drawn from one sample of a study of radiation and T cells in renal cell carcinoma. Clones were read by immunoSEQ multiplex PCR, and TCRdb kept only the in-frame ones, dropping some. Of 140,000 to 150,000 clones in the sample, about 87% were seen once. The sample consisted of blood, taken from a patient whose treatment included radiotherapy and nephrectomy. The receptor set was obtained from a woman in her seventies with renal cell carcinoma. Both conserved end residues are part of each CDR3. The D gene is left open where the match is weak. Size is omitted from some rows. Given values are once, few, many or a class for expanded clones.

clone size: .
D gene: .
V gene: TRBV6-5
J gene: TRBJ2-7
CDR3 protein: CASRTSDSEQYF
CDR3 DNA: TGTGCCAGCAGAACCTCAGATAGCGAGCAGTACTTC

clone size: .
D gene: .
V gene: TRBV6-1
J gene: TRBJ1-3
CDR3 protein: CASIGQASGNTIYF
CDR3 DNA: TGTGCCAGCATCGGACAAGCCTCTGGAAACACCATATATTTT

clone size: .
D gene: TRBD1
V gene: TRBV4-2
J gene: TRBJ1-4
CDR3 protein: CASSQGQGEATNEKLFF
CDR3 DNA: TGTGCCAGCAGCCAGGGACAGGGAGAGGCAACTAATGAAAAACTGTTTTTT

clone size: .
D gene: .
V gene: TRBV7-9
J gene: TRBJ1-4
CDR3 protein: CASSLAATPREKLFF
CDR3 DNA: TGTGCCAGCAGCTTAGCGGCAACACCTAGGGAAAAACTGTTTTTT

clone size: .
D gene: .
V gene: TRBV7-2
J gene: TRBJ2-4
CDR3 protein: CASSLRGQNIQYF
CDR3 DNA: TGTGCCAGCAGCTTGAGGGGCCAGAACATTCAGTACTTC

clone size: .
D gene: TRBD2
V gene: TRBV9
J gene: TRBJ2-5
CDR3 protein: CASNTGLAGEETQYF
CDR3 DNA: TGTGCCAGCAACACGGGACTAGCGGGGGAAGAGACCCAGTACTTC

clone size: few
D gene: .
V gene: TRBV19
J gene: TRBJ1-1
CDR3 protein: CASSPLQRTEAFF
CDR3 DNA: TGTGCCAGTAGTCCCCTCCAGAGGACTGAAGCTTTCTTT

clone size: .
D gene: .
V gene: TRBV7-6
J gene: TRBJ2-3
CDR3 protein: CASSPRGGTQYF
CDR3 DNA: TGTGCCAGCAGCCCCAGGGGGGGTACGCAGTATTTT

clone size: .
D gene: .
V gene: TRBV6-5
J gene: TRBJ1-2
CDR3 protein: CASWTLNYGYTF
CDR3 DNA: TGTGCCAGCTGGACCCTTAACTATGGCTACACCTTC

clone size: .
D gene: .
V gene: TRBV7-9
J gene: TRBJ1-3
CDR3 protein: CASSPKPGARGNTIYF
CDR3 DNA: TGTGCCAGCAGCCCCAAGCCGGGGGCGCGGGGAAACACCATATATTTT

clone size: .
D gene: .
V gene: TRBV7-2
J gene: TRBJ1-2
CDR3 protein: CASSFAGPNYGYTF
CDR3 DNA: TGTGCCAGCAGCTTCGCAGGACCTAACTATGGCTACACCTTC

clone size: .
D gene: .
V gene: TRBV6-5
J gene: TRBJ1-1
CDR3 protein: CASSYARFSSFTEAFF
CDR3 DNA: TGTGCCAGCAGTTACGCGCGCTTTAGTAGTTTCACTGAAGCTTTCTTT

clone size: once
D gene: .
V gene: TRBV6-5
J gene: TRBJ1-5
CDR3 protein: CASSKGGGDQPQHF
CDR3 DNA: TGTGCCAGCAGTAAGGGTGGGGGGGATCAGCCCCAGCATTTT

clone size: .
D gene: .
V gene: TRBV29-1
J gene: TRBJ1-1
CDR3 protein: CSVEDWTRGTEAFF
CDR3 DNA: TGCAGCGTTGAAGATTGGACACGAGGGACTGAAGCTTTCTTT